This TCR beta chain was retrieved from a study of T cell repertoires in cytomegalovirus infection. For the study at large: An indication of both CMV infection and matching HLA type came from public TCR beta signatures.

TCRdb reprocessed the reads via MiXCR and lists one record per CDR3 protein. Here the sample spans 200,000 or so distinct CDR3 sequences, around 35% being singletons. Study-wide results and caveats: Cumulative frequency (of public TCR beta family members) identified carriers of CMV plus the relevant HLA. In two of eight donors, the top clonotype was HLA-C-restricted CMV-specific.

Germline loops: CDR1 LGHNA, CDR2 YNFKEQ. The ends lost 1 base at V and 6 bases at J; junction bases unmatched: 15. The CDR3 runs 19 residues. For this clonotype: Its target is not known.

This chain uses TRBV4-2 with TRBJ2-1; 10 nucleotides agree with TRBD2. The specimen comprised CD8+ T cells from cultured PBMCs, sampled from culture after CMV antigen stimulation. The receptor's source is a human donor in good health (CMV status not recorded). Some clones in this sample may be carry-over from other donors' samples. Here the CDR3 DNA reads TGTGCCAGCAGCCAAGCCTTCAGAGCGGGGGGGCCAAAAGGCAATGAGCAGTTCTTC. Protein: CASSQAFRAGGPKGNEQFF.